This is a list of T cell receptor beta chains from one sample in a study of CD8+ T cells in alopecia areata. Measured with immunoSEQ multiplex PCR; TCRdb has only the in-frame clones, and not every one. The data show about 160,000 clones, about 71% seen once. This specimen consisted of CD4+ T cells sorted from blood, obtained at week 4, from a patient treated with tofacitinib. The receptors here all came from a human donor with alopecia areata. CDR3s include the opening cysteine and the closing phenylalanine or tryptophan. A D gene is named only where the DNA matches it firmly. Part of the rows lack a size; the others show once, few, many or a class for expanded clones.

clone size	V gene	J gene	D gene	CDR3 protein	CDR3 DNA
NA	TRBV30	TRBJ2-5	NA	CAWSVQVDQETQYF	TGTGCCTGGAGTGTACAGGTAGACCAAGAGACCCAGTACTTC
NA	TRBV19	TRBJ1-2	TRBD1	CASSNSPGQGKYGYTF	TGTGCCAGTAGTAACTCCCCCGGACAGGGGAAATATGGCTACACCTTC
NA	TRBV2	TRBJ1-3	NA	CASEAESGNTIYF	TGTGCCAGCGAAGCGGAATCTGGAAACACCATATATTTT
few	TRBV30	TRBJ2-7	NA	CAWSLDAPNEQYF	TGTGCCTGGAGTTTAGACGCTCCCAACGAGCAGTACTTC
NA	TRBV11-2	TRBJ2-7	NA	CASSSRPGTFYEQYF	TGTGCCAGCAGCTCGAGACCAGGGACCTTCTACGAGCAGTACTTC
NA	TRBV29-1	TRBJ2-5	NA	CSVSFYPQYF	TGCAGCGTTTCTTTCTACCCCCAGTACTTC
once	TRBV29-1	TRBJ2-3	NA	CSVEDAGKTDTQYF	TGCAGCGTTGAAGACGCAGGGAAGACAGATACGCAGTATTTT
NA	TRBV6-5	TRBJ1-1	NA	CASSSRRVTEAFF	TGTGCCAGCAGTTCCCGGAGGGTAACAGAAGCTTTCTTT
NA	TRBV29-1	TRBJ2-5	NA	CSVIRLGGETQYF	TGCAGCGTCATCCGACTAGGTGGTGAGACCCAGTACTTC
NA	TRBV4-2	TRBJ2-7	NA	CASSQPRRVDEQYF	TGTGCCAGCAGCCAGCCTCGGCGCGTGGACGAGCAGTACTTC
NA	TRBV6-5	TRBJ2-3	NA	CASSNTDTQYF	TGTGCCAGCAGTAACACAGATACGCAGTATTTT
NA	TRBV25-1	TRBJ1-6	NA	CASSESQSPLHF	TGTGCCAGCAGTGAATCCCAGTCACCCCTCCACTTT
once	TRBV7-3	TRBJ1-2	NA	CASSHYRNGGRIWYDGYTF	TGTGCCAGCAGCCATTACCGGAATGGGGGGCGCATATGGTACGATGGCTACACCTTC
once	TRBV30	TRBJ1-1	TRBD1	CAWSVRQGAEAFF	TGTGCCTGGAGTGTACGACAGGGTGCTGAAGCTTTCTTT
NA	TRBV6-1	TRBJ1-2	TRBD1	CASSASRGKIYGYTF	TGTGCCAGCAGCGCTAGCAGGGGGAAGATTTATGGCTACACCTTC
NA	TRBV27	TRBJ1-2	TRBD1	CASSSRDRTRREF	TGTGCCAGCAGTTCCCGGGACAGGACCCGACGTGAGTTC
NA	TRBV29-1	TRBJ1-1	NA	CSAAEGILFLNTEAFF	TGCAGCGCCGCGGAGGGCATCCTGTTCCTGAACACTGAAGCTTTCTTT
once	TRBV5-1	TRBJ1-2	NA	CASSLDGTRYGYTF	TGCGCCAGCAGCTTGGATGGGACCCGCTATGGCTACACCTTC
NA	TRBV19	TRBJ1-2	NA	CASMRGMDGYTF	TGTGCCAGTATGCGGGGCATGGATGGCTACACCTTC
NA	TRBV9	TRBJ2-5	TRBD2	CASSPGLAGEETQYF	TGTGCCAGCAGCCCGGGACTAGCGGGGGAAGAGACCCAGTACTTC
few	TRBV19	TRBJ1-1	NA	CASKTGDFTEAFF	TGTGCCAGTAAAACGGGGGATTTCACTGAAGCTTTCTTT
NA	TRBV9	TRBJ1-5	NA	CASSVGGVNGEPQHF	TGTGCCAGCAGCGTAGGCGGGGTAAATGGGGAGCCCCAGCATTTT
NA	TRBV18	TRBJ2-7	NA	CASSPPQFTYEQCF	TGTGCCAGCTCACCACCGCAGTTTACCTACGAGCAGTGCTTC
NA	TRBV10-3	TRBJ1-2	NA	CAIRADRSYGYTF	TGTGCCATCAGGGCTGACAGAAGCTATGGCTACACCTTC
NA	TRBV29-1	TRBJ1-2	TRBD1	CSGRTGTYGYTF	TGCAGCGGGCGGACAGGGACCTATGGCTACACCTTC
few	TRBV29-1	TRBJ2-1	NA	CSWRGGGYNEQFF	TGCAGCTGGAGAGGGGGGGGATACAATGAGCAGTTCTTC
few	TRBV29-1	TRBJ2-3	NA	CSVEWGLRGTDTQYF	TGCAGCGTTGAATGGGGCCTTAGAGGAACAGATACGCAGTATTTT
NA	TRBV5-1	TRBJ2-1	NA	CASSLAPGSNEQFF	TGCGCCAGCAGCTTAGCCCCCGGTTCCAATGAGCAGTTCTTC
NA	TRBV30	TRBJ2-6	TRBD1	CACARDRESPGANVLTF	TGTGCCTGCGCCCGGGACAGGGAGTCCCCTGGGGCCAACGTCCTGACTTTC
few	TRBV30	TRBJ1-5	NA	CAWSVVGGGQPQHF	TGTGCCTGGAGTGTAGTGGGGGGCGGGCAGCCCCAGCATTTT
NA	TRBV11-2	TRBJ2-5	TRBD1	CASSYSSRGHGETQYF	TGTGCCAGCAGCTATAGTTCCAGGGGGCATGGGGAGACCCAGTACTTC
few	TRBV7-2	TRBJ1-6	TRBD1	CASSMRQGVLSSPLHF	TGTGCCAGCAGCATGCGACAGGGAGTCCTAAGTTCACCCCTCCACTTT
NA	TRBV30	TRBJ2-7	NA	CAWSLHAGSEQYF	TGTGCCTGGAGTCTACACGCAGGGTCCGAGCAGTACTTC
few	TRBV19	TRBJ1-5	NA	CASNMGHQPQHF	TGTGCCAGTAACATGGGGCATCAGCCCCAGCATTTT
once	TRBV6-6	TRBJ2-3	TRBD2	CASSYSAGDTTDTQYF	TGTGCCAGCAGTTACTCAGCGGGGGACACCACAGATACGCAGTATTTT
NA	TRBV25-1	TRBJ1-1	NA	CASSPTWPTEAFF	TGTGCCAGCAGTCCAACTTGGCCAACCGAAGCTTTCTTT
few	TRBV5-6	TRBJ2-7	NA	CASSLGGAQYF	TGTGCCAGCAGCCTTGGGGGGGCGCAGTACTTC
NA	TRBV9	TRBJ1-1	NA	CASSVVPTNTEAFF	TGTGCCAGCAGCGTAGTACCGACGAACACTGAAGCTTTCTTT
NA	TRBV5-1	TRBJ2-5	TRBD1	CASSFQGALETQYF	TGCGCCAGCAGCTTCCAGGGGGCCTTAGAGACCCAGTACTTC
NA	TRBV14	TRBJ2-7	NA	CASSQDVRRGSYEQYF	TGTGCCAGCAGCCAAGACGTGCGACGGGGCTCCTACGAGCAGTACTTC
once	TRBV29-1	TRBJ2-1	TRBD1	CSADRSSYNEQFF	TGCAGCGCGGACAGGAGCTCCTACAATGAGCAGTTCTTC
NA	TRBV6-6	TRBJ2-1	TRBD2	CASSYRLAYNEQFF	TGTGCCAGCAGTTATAGACTAGCGTACAATGAGCAGTTCTTC
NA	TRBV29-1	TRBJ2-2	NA	CSVRVHYGAGGELFF	TGCAGCGTTCGTGTGCATTATGGGGCGGGCGGGGAGCTGTTTTTT